This is a list of T cell receptor beta chains from one sample in a study of T cells in Graves' hyperthyroidism and ophthalmopathy. TCRdb reanalysed the multiplex PCR reads using MiXCR and keeps one entry per CDR3 protein. The sample shows 500,000 or so distinct CDR3 sequences, around 16% of them seen only once. The material sequenced was blood. Every receptor here comes from a woman in her 30s with Graves' ophthalmopathy. The CDR3 runs from the conserved cysteine through the conserved F or W. Fields, in order: V gene, clone size, D gene, J gene, CDR3 DNA, CDR3 protein. D genes are given only for firm matches. The size field is filled for only some rows; it gives once, few, many or a size class.

TRBV5-1	few	TRBD1	TRBJ2-1	TGCGCCAGCAGCTCCCTGACAGGGGGCATGAATGAGCAGTTCTTC	CASSSLTGGMNEQFF
TRBV28	many	TRBD1	TRBJ2-1	TGTGCCAGCAGTTCGCCGACAGGGGCAAAGTACAATGAGCAGTTCTTC	CASSSPTGAKYNEQFF
TRBV5-1	few	TRBD2	TRBJ2-3	TGCGCCAGCAGCTTAATAGCGGGAGGTGGCACAGATACGCAGTATTTT	CASSLIAGGGTDTQYF
TRBV6-2/TRBV6-3	many	TRBD2	TRBJ2-1	TGTGCCAGCAGTACCGGGACTAGCAACTACAATGAGCAGTTCTTC	CASSTGTSNYNEQFF
TRBV19	few	TRBD1	TRBJ1-6	TGTGCCAGTAGTATCCACCGGGACAGGAGTTTCTATTCACCCCTCCACTTT	CASSIHRDRSFYSPLHF
TRBV2	few	NA	TRBJ1-2	TGTGCCAGCAGTGAAGGACCGTTTTCCGGCTACACCTTC	CASSEGPFSGYTF
TRBV11-3	many	NA	TRBJ2-5	TGTGCCAGCAGCTTAAGCAGGGTAGCAGAGACCCAGTACTTC	CASSLSRVAETQYF
TRBV13	NA	NA	TRBJ1-5	TGTGCCAGCAGCGTAGGAGGACGGCTCAATCAGCCCCAGCATTTT	CASSVGGRLNQPQHF
TRBV7-3	NA	TRBD2	TRBJ2-7	TGTGCCAGCAGTCCAGATTCGACTAGCGGGAGCCACGAGCAGTACTTC	CASSPDSTSGSHEQYF
TRBV28	many	TRBD2	TRBJ2-7	TGTGCCAGCAGTTACGACCGCGGTGCGGGAGAGAGCTACGAGCAGTACTTC	CASSYDRGAGESYEQYF
TRBV28	few	TRBD2	TRBJ2-1	TGTGCCAGCACCCCAGCGGGAGGGCCCCACAATGAGCAGTTCTTC	CASTPAGGPHNEQFF
TRBV28	many	NA	TRBJ2-5	TGTGCCAGCCGCCAATTATCGGAGACCCAGTACTTC	CASRQLSETQYF
TRBV29-1	many	NA	TRBJ2-7	TGCAGCGTTGTGTTGGGCGGGAAGTTTGCCTACGAGCAGTACTTC	CSVVLGGKFAYEQYF
TRBV2	many	TRBD2	TRBJ2-7	TGTGCCAGCAACCGGGGAGGGTTAGGTTTCGACGAGCAGTACTTC	CASNRGGLGFDEQYF
TRBV9	few	NA	TRBJ2-5	TGTGCCAGCAGCGACTTCGGGGAGACCCAGTACTTC	CASSDFGETQYF
TRBV20-1	few	TRBD1	TRBJ1-5	TGCAGTGCCACCGGGACAGGGAAACATAGCAATCAGCCCCAGCATTTT	CSATGTGKHSNQPQHF
TRBV7-9	many	NA	TRBJ2-7	TGTGCCAGCAGCTTAGAAATGAAGGCGTACGAGCAGTACTTC	CASSLEMKAYEQYF
TRBV6-2/TRBV6-3	few	TRBD1	TRBJ2-7	TGTGCCAGCAGTTACTCCCGGGACAGGGAATTTTTTTACGAGCAGTACTTC	CASSYSRDREFFYEQYF
TRBV28	many	NA	TRBJ2-5	TGTGCCAGCAGCACTTCACTACTAGGAGAGGGAGAGACCCAGTACTTC	CASSTSLLGEGETQYF
TRBV6-1	NA	NA	TRBJ2-5	TGTGCCAGCAGCCCGGGGATTGGGGCCGAAGAGACCCAGTACTTC	CASSPGIGAEETQYF
TRBV11-2	many	NA	TRBJ2-4	TGTGCCAGCAGCCCATACAGAGCGGGTCTAGCCAAAAACATTCAGTACTTC	CASSPYRAGLAKNIQYF
TRBV7-8	many	TRBD2	TRBJ2-4	TGTGCCAGCAGCTTAGCAAGAGCGGGGATAGCCAAAAACATTCAGTACTTC	CASSLARAGIAKNIQYF
TRBV20-1	many	TRBD2	TRBJ2-7	TGCAGTGCCCGACGAGCGGGAGAGAACTACGAGCAGTACTTC	CSARRAGENYEQYF
TRBV5-6	few	NA	TRBJ1-2	TGTGCCAGCAGCTTGGAGAGTGGCTATGGCTACACCTTC	CASSLESGYGYTF
TRBV24-1	many	NA	TRBJ2-7	TGTGCCACCAGTGGAGGAGACGAGCAGTACTTC	CATSGGDEQYF
TRBV7-8	many	NA	TRBJ2-1	TGTGCCAGCAGCTTAGAGCGAACCGGGTTCGAGCAGTTCTTC	CASSLERTGFEQFF
TRBV6-2/TRBV6-3	many	TRBD2	TRBJ2-1	TGTGCCAGCAGCCCTGGACTAGCGGGAGGTGAGCAGTTCTTC	CASSPGLAGGEQFF
TRBV5-1	NA	NA	TRBJ1-4	TGCGCCAGCAGCTTGGGAAGTTCAAGAACTAATGAAAAACTGTTTTTT	CASSLGSSRTNEKLFF
TRBV19	NA	NA	TRBJ2-3	TGTGCCAGTAACGGCGCAGGGGGCGGGAGTTTTTACACAGATACGCAGTATTTT	CASNGAGGGSFYTDTQYF
TRBV6-1	few	NA	TRBJ1-1	TGTGCCAGCAGTGAGACAGCCGATATGAACACTGAAGCTTTCTTT	CASSETADMNTEAFF
TRBV6-2/TRBV6-3	many	NA	TRBJ1-5	TGTGCCAGCAGTTACGCGGACAGTTGGATCTATAGCAATCAGCCCCAGCATTTT	CASSYADSWIYSNQPQHF